This is a list of T cell receptor beta chains from one sample in a study of cytomegalovirus exposure and HLA in healthy donors. Measured with immunoSEQ multiplex PCR; TCRdb has only the in-frame clones, and not every one. The table lists over 100,000 clones, approximately 81% of them singletons. Sample: PBMCs. All receptors derive from a woman younger than 45 in good health and CMV-seronegative. Both conserved end residues are part of each CDR3. A D gene is named only where the DNA matches it firmly. Clone size, where shown, is once, few, many, or a class for clones that have expanded.

J: TRBJ2-3
size: NA
D: TRBD2
V: TRBV5-1
CDR3: CASSLVAGDGTDTQYF
DNA: TGCGCCAGCAGCTTGGTAGCGGGAGATGGCACAGATACGCAGTATTTT

J: TRBJ2-7
size: NA
D: TRBD2
V: TRBV28
CDR3: CASQRLADTYEQYF
DNA: TGTGCCAGCCAAAGACTAGCGGATACCTACGAGCAGTACTTC

J: TRBJ2-3
size: few
D: NA
V: TRBV9
CDR3: CASSVDQGDTQYF
DNA: TGTGCCAGCAGCGTAGATCAGGGAGATACGCAGTATTTT

J: TRBJ2-2
size: NA
D: NA
V: TRBV30
CDR3: CAWSVVGGTGGELFF
DNA: TGTGCCTGGAGTGTAGTTGGCGGGACGGGCGGGGAGCTGTTTTTT

J: TRBJ2-3
size: NA
D: NA
V: TRBV30
CDR3: CAWGGSLGDTQYF
DNA: TGTGCCTGGGGGGGGTCCCTCGGAGATACGCAGTATTTT

J: TRBJ1-2
size: NA
D: NA
V: TRBV7-2
CDR3: CASSLGLLDGYTF
DNA: TGTGCCAGCAGCTTAGGGCTGCTTGATGGCTACACCTTC

J: TRBJ1-1
size: NA
D: NA
V: TRBV5-1
CDR3: CASSPDTLNTEAFF
DNA: TGCGCCAGCAGCCCCGACACCCTAAACACTGAAGCTTTCTTT

J: TRBJ1-4
size: NA
D: TRBD1
V: TRBV11-2
CDR3: CASSLDSHRGHEKLFF
DNA: TGTGCCAGCAGCTTAGACTCCCACAGGGGGCATGAAAAACTGTTTTTT

J: TRBJ1-1
size: NA
D: NA
V: TRBV19
CDR3: CASSMIQVGNTEAFF
DNA: TGTGCCAGTAGTATGATTCAGGTGGGGAACACTGAAGCTTTCTTT

J: TRBJ2-3
size: NA
D: NA
V: TRBV19
CDR3: CASRQADTQYF
DNA: TGTGCCAGTCGTCAGGCAGATACGCAGTATTTT

J: TRBJ2-4
size: NA
D: NA
V: TRBV4-1
CDR3: CASSLSLPNVTEAKNIQYF
DNA: TGCGCCAGCAGCCTTAGTTTGCCCAACGTGACTGAGGCCAAAAACATTCAGTACTTC

J: TRBJ2-4
size: NA
D: NA
V: TRBV5-1
CDR3: CASSLEVSGAKNIQYF
DNA: TGCGCCAGCAGCTTGGAAGTCTCGGGAGCCAAAAACATTCAGTACTTC

J: TRBJ1-1
size: NA
D: NA
V: TRBV11-2
CDR3: CASSLRQNTEAFF
DNA: TGTGCCAGCAGCTTAAGACAGAACACTGAAGCTTTCTTT

J: TRBJ1-6
size: NA
D: NA
V: TRBV7-2
CDR3: CASSLVAGINSPLHF
DNA: TGTGCCAGCAGCTTAGTGGCAGGCATTAATTCACCCCTCCACTTT

J: TRBJ2-1
size: NA
D: TRBD2
V: TRBV7-4
CDR3: CASSLVGGGAYGEQFF
DNA: TGTGCCAGCAGCTTAGTAGGCGGGGGGGCGTACGGTGAGCAGTTCTTC

J: TRBJ2-3
size: NA
D: NA
V: TRBV11-2
CDR3: CASNHDRSSTDTQYF
DNA: TGTGCCAGCAACCATGACAGGTCTAGCACAGATACGCAGTATTTT

J: TRBJ2-1
size: once
D: NA
V: TRBV10-2
CDR3: CASSEMRFWNEQFF
DNA: TGCGCCAGCAGTGAGATGAGGTTTTGGAATGAGCAGTTCTTC

J: TRBJ1-2
size: once
D: TRBD1
V: TRBV2
CDR3: CASSDRQGTIGYTF
DNA: TGTGCCAGCAGTGATAGACAGGGGACGATTGGCTACACCTTC

J: TRBJ1-5
size: NA
D: NA
V: TRBV29-1
CDR3: CSVGQYNQPQHF
DNA: TGCAGCGTTGGACAGTATAATCAGCCCCAGCATTTT

J: TRBJ1-2
size: NA
D: NA
V: TRBV7-9
CDR3: CASSFLGGGQLYGYTF
DNA: TGTGCCAGCAGCTTTCTCGGGGGGGGCCAACTCTATGGCTACACCTTC

J: TRBJ2-5
size: few
D: TRBD2
V: TRBV27
CDR3: CASSLSSSGRETQYF
DNA: TGTGCCAGCAGTTTATCGTCTAGCGGGAGAGAGACCCAGTACTTC

J: TRBJ2-5
size: NA
D: TRBD1
V: TRBV7-2
CDR3: CASNPGQGIETQYF
DNA: TGTGCCAGCAACCCGGGACAGGGGATCGAGACCCAGTACTTC

J: TRBJ2-6
size: NA
D: NA
V: TRBV4-2
CDR3: CASSQGAGSGANVLTF
DNA: TGTGCCAGCAGCCAAGGGGCCGGCTCTGGGGCCAACGTCCTGACTTTC

J: TRBJ2-3
size: NA
D: TRBD1
V: TRBV5-4
CDR3: CASSLYLAGGSTDTQYF
DNA: TGTGCCAGCAGCTTGTATCTCGCAGGGGGTAGCACAGATACGCAGTATTTT

J: TRBJ1-2
size: NA
D: NA
V: TRBV6-1
CDR3: CASSEGPGPGYGYTF
DNA: TGTGCCAGCAGTGAAGGTCCAGGGCCCGGCTATGGCTACACCTTC

J: TRBJ2-7
size: NA
D: TRBD1
V: TRBV5-3
CDR3: CARWGQGTDEQYF
DNA: TGTGCCAGATGGGGACAGGGTACGGACGAGCAGTACTTC

J: TRBJ1-2
size: NA
D: NA
V: TRBV18
CDR3: CASSPPIGQGDGYTF
DNA: TGTGCCAGCTCACCACCGATTGGGCAGGGCGATGGCTACACCTTC

J: TRBJ2-1
size: NA
D: TRBD2
V: TRBV28
CDR3: CASSLVAGGDWGNEQFF
DNA: TGTGCCAGCAGTTTGGTAGCGGGAGGGGATTGGGGCAATGAGCAGTTCTTC

J: TRBJ2-5
size: NA
D: TRBD2
V: TRBV5-1
CDR3: CASSLDSSGMQETQYF
DNA: TGCGCCAGCAGCTTGGACTCTAGCGGGATGCAAGAGACCCAGTACTTC

J: TRBJ2-5
size: NA
D: NA
V: TRBV19
CDR3: CASRDYETQYF
DNA: TGTGCCAGCCGAGACTACGAGACCCAGTACTTC

J: TRBJ1-2
size: NA
D: TRBD1
V: TRBV5-4
CDR3: CASSGMRTGGDYGYTF
DNA: TGTGCCAGCAGCGGCATGCGGACAGGGGGCGACTATGGCTACACCTTC

J: TRBJ2-7
size: NA
D: NA
V: TRBV5-4
CDR3: CASSLVGGYEQYF
DNA: TGTGCCAGCAGCTTGGTGGGAGGCTACGAGCAGTACTTC

J: TRBJ1-5
size: once
D: NA
V: TRBV11-2
CDR3: CASSLGGQNQPQHF
DNA: TGTGCCAGCAGCTTAGGGGGCCAGAATCAGCCCCAGCATTTT

J: TRBJ2-1
size: NA
D: NA
V: TRBV19
CDR3: CASREIDREYNEQFF
DNA: TGTGCCAGCCGGGAGATTGACAGGGAGTACAATGAGCAGTTCTTC

J: TRBJ2-3
size: NA
D: NA
V: TRBV7-2
CDR3: CASTITGGASDTQYF
DNA: TGTGCCAGCACCATCACAGGGGGGGCGTCCGATACGCAGTATTTT

J: TRBJ1-6
size: NA
D: TRBD1
V: TRBV5-1
CDR3: CASSYRGVGNAGQKNSPLHF
DNA: TGCGCCAGCAGCTATCGGGGAGTAGGAAACGCGGGACAGAAGAATTCACCCCTCCACTTT

J: TRBJ1-2
size: NA
D: NA
V: TRBV4-2
CDR3: CASSPGADNYGYTF
DNA: TGTGCCAGCAGCCCAGGGGCGGACAACTATGGCTACACCTTC